Listed below are T cell receptor beta chains from one sample, sequenced in a study of T cells after yellow fever vaccination. TCRdb called the 5' RACE reads again in MiXCR, with one record for every CDR3 protein. The sample has about 330,000 distinct CDR3 sequences, around 6.8% seen once. The source was PBMCs, collected approximately 47 days after the first yellow fever vaccination. These receptor sequences come from a man aged 18 to 30 who received the YFV17D yellow fever vaccine. The CDR3 runs from the conserved cysteine through the conserved F or W.

V | CDR3
TRBV5-1 | CASSLAGQGGSDYTF
TRBV7-2 | CASSPDYNTGELFF
TRBV4-1 | CASSQDSGGGQPQHF
TRBV19 | CASRFPGTAPLTF
TRBV19 | CASKNNYEQYF
TRBV12-3/TRBV12-4 | CASSFGREGWGYTF
TRBV10-3 | CAIRSGTGNWEQFF
TRBV7-8 | CASSFGTGAVEQYF
TRBV5-1 | CASSREAGTGGYTF
TRBV5-1 | CASRGAQAGETQYF
TRBV4-3 | CASSDNSVETQYF
TRBV11-2 | CASSLGQGLELFF
TRBV7-9 | CASTRGEGYYNEQFF
TRBV28 | CASNGGSSYNEQFF
TRBV20-1 | CSADGRNTEAFF
TRBV4-2 | CASSQDRSDNYGYTF
TRBV7-2 | CASTSLKIGETQYF
TRBV10-3 | CAIRNSGDYNEQFF
TRBV7-9 | CAGSLNPATEAFF
TRBV7-9 | CASTDSRSPLHF
TRBV7-9 | CASSLDGQPYNEQFF
TRBV2 | CASSGTGQETQYF
TRBV12-3/TRBV12-4 | CASSRTDYSNQPQHF
TRBV7-7 | CASSLGPEFTDTQYF
TRBV11-1 | CASSALTSGVIGEQFF
TRBV4-1 | CASSHSMTQRGLGAEAFF
TRBV20-1 | CSATGTGQYEQYF
TRBV23-1 | CASTTKGQGKEETQYF
TRBV12-5 | CASGGSSGNTIYF
TRBV7-2 | CASSPWVAGGQETQYF
TRBV28 | CASRPGRNTGELFF
TRBV28 | CASREGGQGAKGELFF
TRBV6-1 | CASSEGPMNTEAFF
TRBV5-1 | CASTQEVLAGELFF
TRBV10-3 | CAISESGQGTGELFF
TRBV6-5 | CASSYSMLGPSYEQYF
TRBV15 | CATSSTRDEQYF
TRBV20-1 | CRATGGSTDTQYF
TRBV12-5 | CASVDDRAHPDTQYF
TRBV5-6 | CASSETDRQAPYGYTF
TRBV6-1 | CASSEAHRQGDGYTF
TRBV5-1 | CASKQGADYGYTF
TRBV20-1 | CSATRQTYSYEQYF
TRBV20-1 | CSARGPGDSGNTIYF
TRBV6-2/TRBV6-3 | CASSYWGTGVEGTEAFF